The 7 T cell receptor beta chains below were found in one sample sequenced in a study of PD-1 blockade in classical Hodgkin lymphoma. Clones were read by immunoSEQ multiplex PCR, and TCRdb kept only the in-frame ones, dropping some. The table records approximately 17,000 clones, about 61% of them present only once. Described time point: cycle 4 day 1 (C4D1), after six to seven weeks of nivolumab. Each and every patient relapsed after autologous stem cell transplantation, and patients got differing brentuximab vedotin exposure. The specimen comprised peripheral blood mononuclear cells (PBMCs), sampled before the fourth cycle of nivolumab. These receptors were obtained from a human donor with classical Hodgkin lymphoma.

This clone was detected only a few times. The chain recombines TRBV10-3 with TRBJ2-2; D is perhaps TRBD2 (6 bases). Germline CDR1 reads ENHRY; CDR2 reads SYGVKD. This CDR3 has 13 amino acids. The DNA of the CDR3 is TGTGCATCCAAGCGGGCAAACACCGGGGAGCTGTTTTTT. Amino acids: CASKRANTGELFF.

The chain couples TRBV11-3 to TRBJ2-2, with 8 bases fitting TRBD2. Germline CDR1 is SGHNT and CDR2 is YENEEA. Trimming removed 5 bases from V and 5 bases from J; junction bases left unmatched: 7. CDR3 length: 15 amino acids. The CDR3 reads CASSALSGSTGELFF. Here the CDR3 DNA reads TGTGCCAGCAGCGCCCTGAGCGGGAGTACCGGGGAGCTGTTTTTT.

This clone is deemed medium-sized (0.01 to 0.1%). The chain uses TRBV27 and TRBJ2-1; no reliable D call. Germline lookup yields CDR1 MNHEY and CDR2 SMNVEV (reference sequence). This CDR3 region has 14 residues. The V end lost 3 bases, the J end lost 9 bases, and 15 bases lay between the germline ends. CDR3 protein: CASSLGNPNGEQFF. For the CDR3, the DNA is TGTGCCAGCAGTTTGGGCAACCCAAACGGTGAGCAGTTCTTC.

The V and J genes are TRBV6-5 and TRBJ1-1; D unresolved. The CDR3 consists of 15 residues. Germline V gene data show CDR1 as MNHEY and CDR2 as SVGAGI. V was clipped by 1 base and J by 3 bases, with 12 bases between them. This chain's CDR3 is CASSYYEGGDTEAFF. CDR3 DNA: TGTGCCAGCAGTTACTATGAGGGCGGGGACACTGAAGCTTTCTTT.

This chain uses TRBV2 with TRBJ2-5, with D tentatively TRBD2 (6 bases). The CDR3 runs 16 residues. Trimming took off 6 bases at V and 2 bases at J, with 19 bases between the two ends. Germline CDR1 SNHLY, CDR2 FYNNEI. CDR3 sequence (DNA): TGTGCCAGCAGCACACCCCGGGACTCGGTACAAGAGACCCAGTACTTC. It specifies CASSTPRDSVQETQYF.

This chain uses TRBV6-1 with TRBJ1-5, with a tentative D call TRBD1 (5 bases). V dropped 3 bases and J dropped 5 bases, with 14 bases sitting between them. This CDR3 contains 15 residues. The germline CDR1 and CDR2 sequences are MNHNS and SASEGT. The CDR3 DNA is TGTGCCAGCAGTGATGGCTACAGGCCGGATCAGCCCCAGCATTTT. Protein product: CASSDGYRPDQPQHF.

The chain joins TRBV11-2 to TRBJ2-3; 8 bases are a match to TRBD2. V shed 5 bases, J shed 2 bases, and the junction held 15 bases outside the gene matches. The CDR3 is 18 residues long. CDR1 is SGHAT, CDR2 FQNNGV, per germline. In DNA, the CDR3 is TGTGCCAGCAGCCTTAGTGGGCGGACTAGCCGATACACAGATACGCAGTATTTT. This codes for CASSLSGRTSRYTDTQYF.